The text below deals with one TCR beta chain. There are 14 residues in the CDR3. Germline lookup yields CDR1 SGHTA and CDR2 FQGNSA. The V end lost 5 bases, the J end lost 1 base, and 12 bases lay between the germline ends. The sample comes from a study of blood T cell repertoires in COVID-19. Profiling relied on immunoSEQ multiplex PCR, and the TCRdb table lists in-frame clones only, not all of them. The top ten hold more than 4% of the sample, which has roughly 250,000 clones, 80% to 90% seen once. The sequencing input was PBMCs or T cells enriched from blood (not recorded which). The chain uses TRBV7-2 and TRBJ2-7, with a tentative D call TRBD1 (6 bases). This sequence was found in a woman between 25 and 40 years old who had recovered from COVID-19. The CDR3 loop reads CASSQTGNSYEQYF. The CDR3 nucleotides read TGTGCCAGCAGCCAAACAGGGAATTCCTACGAGCAGTACTTC.